The entry below describes one T cell receptor beta chain. The CDR3 loop spans 14 amino acids. Between the trimmed V and J ends, which lost 4 bases and 4 bases, there was a span of 11 bases. CDR1 and CDR2 (germline): ENHRY, SYGVKD. The record originates from a study of blood T cell repertoires in COVID-19. Under the authors' procedure: Amplified reference gene primers provided the basis for estimating nucleated cell counts. Only in-frame clones appear in the TCRdb table, and some are missing; sequencing was by immunoSEQ multiplex PCR. The D gene and trimming were derived from the DNA, and the V and J assignments and clone size from that table. The sample has fewer than 110,000 clones, approximately 88% seen once.

This rearrangement joins TRBV10-3 to TRBJ1-5, with unresolved D. This sequence originates from a man aged 45 to 65 with active or convalescent COVID-19. The sample comprised peripheral blood. The CDR3 DNA reads TGTGCCATCAGTGCTCCGGCGGGGAATCAGCCCCAGCATTTT. Residues: CAISAPAGNQPQHF.